This T cell receptor (beta chain) is drawn from a study of blood T cells in healthy people across ages. Notes on this clonotype: Its specificity is unknown.

The use of a sample-barcoded 5' primer and a J-beta primer mix characterized a second PCR of roughly 6 to 11 cycles. Unique molecular identifiers of 12 random nucleotides labeled each cDNA. TCRdb re-called the 5' RACE reads with MiXCR, one entry per CDR3 protein. This sample has some 320,000 distinct CDR3 sequences, with 25% to 30% found just once. Overall study findings and caveats: Long-lived donors exceeded aged donors in naive CD4+ cells and diversity.

This CDR3 spans 15 amino acids. Per the germline V gene, CDR1 is SEHNR and CDR2 is FQNEAQ (reference sequence). Trimming pared 5 bases from V and 0 bases from J, leaving 13 bases between. This TCR was sampled from a woman in her seventies in good health. The chain couples TRBV7-9 to TRBJ2-5; the D gene is possibly TRBD2 (6 bases). The specimen sequenced was blood. CDR3 region: CASSRSGGDQETQYF. In DNA, the CDR3 is TGTGCCAGCAGCCGGTCCGGAGGGGACCAAGAGACCCAGTACTTC. The entire variable domain, with the rest obtained from reference TRBV7-9 and TRBJ2-5, is as follows: DTGVSQNPRHKITKRGQNVTFRCDPISEHNRLYWYRQTLGQGPEFLTYFQNEAQLEKSRLLSDRFSAERPKGSFSTLEIQRTEQGDSAMYLCASSRSGGDQETQYFGPGTRLLVL.